This T cell receptor beta chain was sequenced for a study of T cell responses to AZD1222 COVID-19 vaccine (dated by TCRdb to the early 2020s). In the study overall: Because spike-specific TCR depth and breadth did not differ between the two schedules, AZD1222 recipients who got a second dose at roughly 4 weeks were pooled with those who got a second dose at roughly 12 weeks. Trial participants were enrolled into age subgroups of 18-55, 56-69 and 70-plus years, which contained around 140, 26 and 57 TCR-sequenced participants, respectively. A total of about 250 trial participants underwent TCR sequencing, of whom under 220 had received two doses of AZD1222 and some 26 had received two doses of the MenACWY control vaccine. What the authors observed across the whole study: Nearly half of unique spike-specific TCRs reportedly recognized epitopes outside regions mutated in the B.1.351 and B.1.1.7 variants. Participants were mostly white British and included more females than males, and it was suggested by the authors that clonal diversity may have been underestimated. In the small 56-69-year group, the increase in depth fell short of significance, most likely because of low power. Because no day 14 peak-response samples were available, repertoires were characterized only after the peak T cell response. The whole spike protein was spanned by vaccine-associated CD4 TCRs, and dominant responses were seen in regions 160-218 and 743-854. Conclusions about previously exposed vaccinees were limited because only 6 or 7 AZD1222 recipients were SARS-CoV-2 seropositive at baseline. A significant rise in spike-specific TCR breadth and depth was observed after two AZD1222 doses relative to day 0 and relative to MenACWY recipients.

This clone was recorded once. The target of this receptor is not known. Nothing much larger sits one base from this clone, and base qualities are not available. V is shortened by 7 bases, J by 0 bases, and the region joining them spans 18 bases. Spanning cysteine to phenylalanine, the CDR3 consists of 17 amino acids. Only the CDR3 portion is preserved as DNA: 51 bases, with reading frame beginning at the first base. CDR1 and CDR2 are drawn from the germline V gene (reference sequence): LNHDA, SQIVND. The CDR3 regions of human TCRbeta chains were analyzed by immunosequencing. On the authors' methods: TCRs in the repertoires were matched against a reference library of SARS-CoV-2-specific TCRs that had been generated with the MIRA antigen-specificity platform. Breadth meant the fraction of unique TCRs that were SARS-CoV-2-associated, whereas depth meant the fraction of total T cells that were SARS-CoV-2-associated. Using the MIRA data, each spike-specific TCR was mapped to the spike region that the TCR reacts to and placed in a CD4 or CD8 class. Log10-transformed breadth and depth values were compared by one-way ANOVA with Sidak's multiple comparisons tests. TCRdb obtained this table from immuneACCESS and retained in-frame rearrangements with V and J assigned. These tables miss some clones; where compared with another copy, unresolved V genes account for less than half of the shortfall, and the remainder is unexplained. V, J and clone size were drawn from that table, and D and trimming were deduced from the DNA. The sample table lists roughly 66,000 clones, around four fifths of them with a count of one. Roughly 5% of the sample is taken by the ten largest.

Taken with the paper, the label for time point translates to: baseline before first vaccination. Samples from vaccinated people were obtained from the UK trials COV001 and COV002, which included a single-blind randomized controlled phase 2/3 trial of AZD1222 (ChAdOx1 nCoV-19) in healthy adults. Trial participant PBMC samples were collected at day 0 and day 28 after the second dose for TCRbeta chain sequencing. The rearranged chain carries TRBV19 and TRBJ2-2; the D segment could be TRBD1, given 6 matching bases. This material consisted of peripheral blood, taken on day 0 of AZD1222 vaccination. This TCR came from an adult in good health. Here the CDR3 is given as CASNPTGSLANTGELFF. The sequence in DNA is TGTGCCAGTAACCCAACAGGGTCTCTTGCGAACACCGGGGAGCTGTTTTTT.